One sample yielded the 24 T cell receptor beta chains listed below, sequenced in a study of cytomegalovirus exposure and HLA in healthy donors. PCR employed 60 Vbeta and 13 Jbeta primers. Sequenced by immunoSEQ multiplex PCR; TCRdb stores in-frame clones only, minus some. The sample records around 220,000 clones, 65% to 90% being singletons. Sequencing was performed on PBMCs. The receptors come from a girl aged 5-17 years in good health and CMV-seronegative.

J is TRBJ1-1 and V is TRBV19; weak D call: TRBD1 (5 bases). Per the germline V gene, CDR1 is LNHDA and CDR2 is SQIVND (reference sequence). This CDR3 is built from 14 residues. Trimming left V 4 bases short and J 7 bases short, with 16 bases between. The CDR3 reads CASSTAGRWVEAFF. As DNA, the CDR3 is TGTGCCAGTAGTACCGCAGGGAGGTGGGTTGAAGCTTTCTTT.

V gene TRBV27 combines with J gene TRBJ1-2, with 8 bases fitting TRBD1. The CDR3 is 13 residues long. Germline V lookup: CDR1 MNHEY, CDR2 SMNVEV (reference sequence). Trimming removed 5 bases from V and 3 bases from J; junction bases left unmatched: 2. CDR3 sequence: CASSPQGDYGYTF. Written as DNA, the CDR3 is TGTGCCAGCAGTCCACAGGGGGACTATGGCTACACCTTC.

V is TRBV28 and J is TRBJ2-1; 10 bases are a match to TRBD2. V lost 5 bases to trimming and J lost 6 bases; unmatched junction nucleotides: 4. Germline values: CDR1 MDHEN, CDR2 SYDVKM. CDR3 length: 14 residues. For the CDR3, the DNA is TGTGCCAGCAGTCCCGGGACTAGCGTCAATGAGCAGTTCTTC. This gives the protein CASSPGTSVNEQFF. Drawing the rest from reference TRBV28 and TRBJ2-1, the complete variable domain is DVKVTQSSRYLVKRTGEKVFLECVQDMDHENMFWYRQDPGLGLRLIYFSYDVKMKEKGDIPEGYSVSREKKERFSLILESASTNQTSMYLCASSPGTSVNEQFFGPGTRLTVL.

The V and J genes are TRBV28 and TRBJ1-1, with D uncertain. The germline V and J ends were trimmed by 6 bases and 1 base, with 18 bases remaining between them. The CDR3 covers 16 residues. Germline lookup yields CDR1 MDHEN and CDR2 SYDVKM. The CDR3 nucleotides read TGTGCCAGCAGCCACGCAAGACTCTTGCCGAACACTGAAGCTTTCTTT. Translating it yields CASSHARLLPNTEAFF.

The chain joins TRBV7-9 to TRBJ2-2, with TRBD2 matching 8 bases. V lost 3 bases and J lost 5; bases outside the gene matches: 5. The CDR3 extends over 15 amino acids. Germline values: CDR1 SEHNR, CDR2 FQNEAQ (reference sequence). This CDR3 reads CASSLIGGATGELFF. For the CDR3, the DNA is TGTGCCAGCAGCTTGATCGGGGGGGCAACCGGGGAGCTGTTTTTT.

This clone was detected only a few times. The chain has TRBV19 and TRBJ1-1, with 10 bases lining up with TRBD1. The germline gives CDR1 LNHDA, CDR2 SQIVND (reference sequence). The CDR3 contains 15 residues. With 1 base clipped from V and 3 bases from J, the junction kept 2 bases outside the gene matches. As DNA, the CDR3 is TGTGCCAGTAGTATAGGGGACAGGGGTGACACTGAAGCTTTCTTT. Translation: CASSIGDRGDTEAFF.

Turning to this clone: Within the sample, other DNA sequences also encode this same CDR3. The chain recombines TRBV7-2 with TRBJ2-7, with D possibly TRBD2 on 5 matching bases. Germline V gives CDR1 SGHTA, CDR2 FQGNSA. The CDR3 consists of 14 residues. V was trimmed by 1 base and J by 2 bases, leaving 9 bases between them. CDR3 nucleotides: TGTGCCAGCAGCTTAGGAGGAGGACCCTACGAGCAGTACTTC. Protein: CASSLGGGPYEQYF.

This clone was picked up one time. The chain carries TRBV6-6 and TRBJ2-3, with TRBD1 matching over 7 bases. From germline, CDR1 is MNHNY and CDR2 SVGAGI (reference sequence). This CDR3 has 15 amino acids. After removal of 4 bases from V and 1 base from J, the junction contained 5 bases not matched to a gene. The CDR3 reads CASSFWTGGTDTQYF. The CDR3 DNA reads TGTGCCAGCAGTTTCTGGACAGGTGGCACAGATACGCAGTATTTT.

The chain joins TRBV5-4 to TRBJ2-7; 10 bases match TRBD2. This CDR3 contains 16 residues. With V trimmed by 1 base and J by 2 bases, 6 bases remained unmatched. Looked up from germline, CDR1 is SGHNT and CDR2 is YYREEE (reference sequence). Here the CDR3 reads CASSLMTSGFTYEQYF. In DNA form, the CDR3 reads TGTGCCAGCAGCTTGATGACTAGCGGGTTTACCTACGAGCAGTACTTC.

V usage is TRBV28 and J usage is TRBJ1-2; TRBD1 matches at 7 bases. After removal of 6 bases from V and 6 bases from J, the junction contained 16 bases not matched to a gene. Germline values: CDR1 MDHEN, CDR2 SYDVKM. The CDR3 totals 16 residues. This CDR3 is CASSSLADPRGNGYTF. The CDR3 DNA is TGTGCCAGCAGCTCGCTGGCGGACCCCAGGGGGAATGGCTACACCTTC.

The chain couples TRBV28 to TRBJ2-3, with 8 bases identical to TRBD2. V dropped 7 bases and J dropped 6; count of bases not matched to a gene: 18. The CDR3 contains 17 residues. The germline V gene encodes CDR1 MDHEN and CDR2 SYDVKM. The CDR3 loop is CASIPSGVRGGLDTQYF. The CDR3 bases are TGTGCCAGCATCCCCTCGGGGGTTCGGGGGGGCCTGGATACGCAGTATTTT.

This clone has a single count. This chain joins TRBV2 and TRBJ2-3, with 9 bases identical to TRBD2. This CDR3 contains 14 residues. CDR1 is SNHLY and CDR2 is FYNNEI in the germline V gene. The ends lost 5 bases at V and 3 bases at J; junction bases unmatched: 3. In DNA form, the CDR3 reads TGTGCCAGCAGTTACGGACTAGCGACAGATACGCAGTATTTT. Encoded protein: CASSYGLATDTQYF.

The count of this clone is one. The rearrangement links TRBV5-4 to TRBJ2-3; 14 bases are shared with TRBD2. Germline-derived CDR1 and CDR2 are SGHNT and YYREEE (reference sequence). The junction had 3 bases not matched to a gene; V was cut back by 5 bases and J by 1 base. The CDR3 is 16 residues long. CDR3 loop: CASRATSGGGTDTQYF. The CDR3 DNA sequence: TGTGCCAGCAGAGCGACTAGCGGGGGGGGCACAGATACGCAGTATTTT.

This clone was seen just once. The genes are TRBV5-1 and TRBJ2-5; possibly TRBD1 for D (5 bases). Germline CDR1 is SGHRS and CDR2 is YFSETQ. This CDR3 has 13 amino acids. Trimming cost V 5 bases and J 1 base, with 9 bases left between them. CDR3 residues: CASSRQSQETQYF. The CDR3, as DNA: TGCGCCAGCAGTAGACAGAGCCAAGAGACCCAGTACTTC.

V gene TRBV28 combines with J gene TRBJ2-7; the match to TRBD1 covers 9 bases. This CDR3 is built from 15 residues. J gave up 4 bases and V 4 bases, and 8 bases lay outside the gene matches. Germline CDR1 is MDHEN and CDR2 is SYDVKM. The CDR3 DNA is TGTGCCAGCAGTTCCAACGGACAGGGGAGTTACGAGCAGTACTTC. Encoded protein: CASSSNGQGSYEQYF.

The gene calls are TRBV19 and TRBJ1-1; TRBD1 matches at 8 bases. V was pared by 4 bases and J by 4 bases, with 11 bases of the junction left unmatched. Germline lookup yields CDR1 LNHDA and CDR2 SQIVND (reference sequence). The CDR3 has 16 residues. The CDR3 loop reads CASSTRTGTTGTEAFF. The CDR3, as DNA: TGTGCCAGTAGTACCCGGACAGGGACAACGGGCACTGAAGCTTTCTTT.

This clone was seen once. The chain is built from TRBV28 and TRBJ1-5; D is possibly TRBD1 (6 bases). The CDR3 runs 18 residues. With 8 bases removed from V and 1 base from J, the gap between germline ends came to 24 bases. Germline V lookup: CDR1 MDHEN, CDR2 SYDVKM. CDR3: CASSGGGTPLQSNQPQHF. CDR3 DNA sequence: TGTGCCAGCTCGGGGGGAGGGACACCGCTACAGAGCAATCAGCCCCAGCATTTT. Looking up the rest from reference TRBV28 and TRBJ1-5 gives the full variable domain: DVKVTQSSRYLVKRTGEKVFLECVQDMDHENMFWYRQDPGLGLRLIYFSYDVKMKEKGDIPEGYSVSREKKERFSLILESASTNQTSMYLCASSGGGTPLQSNQPQHFGDGTRLSIL.

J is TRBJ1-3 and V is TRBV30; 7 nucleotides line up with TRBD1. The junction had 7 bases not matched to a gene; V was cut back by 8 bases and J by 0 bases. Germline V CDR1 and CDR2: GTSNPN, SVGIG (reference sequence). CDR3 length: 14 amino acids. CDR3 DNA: TGTGCCCGATCGACAGGGAGCTCTGGAAACACCATATATTTT. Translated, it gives CARSTGSSGNTIYF.

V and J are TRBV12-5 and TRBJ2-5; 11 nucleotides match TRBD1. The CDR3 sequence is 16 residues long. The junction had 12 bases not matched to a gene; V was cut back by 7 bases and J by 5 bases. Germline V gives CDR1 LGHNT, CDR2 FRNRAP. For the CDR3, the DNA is TGTGCTAGTGCCCACCGCGGACAGGGGGCTTTGGAGACCCAGTACTTC. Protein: CASAHRGQGALETQYF.

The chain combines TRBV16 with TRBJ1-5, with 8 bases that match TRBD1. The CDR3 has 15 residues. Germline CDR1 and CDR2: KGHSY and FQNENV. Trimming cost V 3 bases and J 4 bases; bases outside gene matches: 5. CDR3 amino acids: CASSQTGADNQPQHF. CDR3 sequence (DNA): TGTGCCAGCAGCCAGACAGGGGCAGATAATCAGCCCCAGCATTTT. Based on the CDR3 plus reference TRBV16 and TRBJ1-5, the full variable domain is GEEVAQTPKHLVRGEGQKAKLYCAPIKGHSYVFWYQQVLKNEFKFLISFQNENVFDETGMPKERFSAKCLPNSPCSLEIQATKLEDSAVYFCASSQTGADNQPQHFGDGTRLSIL.

CDR3 protein: CASSPLDSQETQYF. CDR3 sequence (DNA): TGTGCCAGCTCACCACTGGACAGTCAAGAGACCCAGTACTTC. The chain joins TRBV18 to TRBJ2-5, with D possibly being TRBD1 (6 bases). Germline V lookup: CDR1 KGHSH, CDR2 LQKENI. The V end was cut by 1 base, the J end by 2 bases, with 8 bases between. CDR3 length: 14 residues.

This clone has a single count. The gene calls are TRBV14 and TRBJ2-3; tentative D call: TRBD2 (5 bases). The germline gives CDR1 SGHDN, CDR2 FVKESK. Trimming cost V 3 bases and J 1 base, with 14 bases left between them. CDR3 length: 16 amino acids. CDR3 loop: CASSHGLIRGTDTQYF. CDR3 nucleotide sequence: TGTGCCAGCAGCCACGGACTTATTCGAGGCACAGATACGCAGTATTTT.

The CDR3 loop is CASSIGQPYGYTF. In DNA form, the CDR3 reads TGTGCCAGTAGTATCGGACAGCCCTATGGCTACACCTTC. The genes are TRBV19 and TRBJ1-2; D is perhaps TRBD1 (6 bases). The V and J ends lost 3 bases and 4 bases respectively, with 9 bases between them. The germline CDR1 and CDR2 sequences are LNHDA and SQIVND (reference sequence). The CDR3 covers 13 residues.

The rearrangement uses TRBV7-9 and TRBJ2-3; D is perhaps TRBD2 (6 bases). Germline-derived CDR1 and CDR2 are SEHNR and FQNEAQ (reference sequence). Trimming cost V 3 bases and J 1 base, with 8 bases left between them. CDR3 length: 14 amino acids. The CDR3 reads CASSFTGGTDTQYF. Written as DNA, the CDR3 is TGTGCCAGCAGCTTTACGGGAGGCACAGATACGCAGTATTTT.